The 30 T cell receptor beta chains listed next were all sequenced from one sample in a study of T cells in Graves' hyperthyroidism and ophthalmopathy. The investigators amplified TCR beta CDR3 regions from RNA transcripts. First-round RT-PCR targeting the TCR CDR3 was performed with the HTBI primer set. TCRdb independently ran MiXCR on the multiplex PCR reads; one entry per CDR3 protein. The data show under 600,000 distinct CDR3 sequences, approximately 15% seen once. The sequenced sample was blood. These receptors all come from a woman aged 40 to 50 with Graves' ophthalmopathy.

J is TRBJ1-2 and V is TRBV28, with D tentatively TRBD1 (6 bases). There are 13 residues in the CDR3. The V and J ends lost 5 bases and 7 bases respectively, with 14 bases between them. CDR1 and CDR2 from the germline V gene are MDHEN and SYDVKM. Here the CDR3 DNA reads TGTGCCAGCAGTACGGCAAGGGGGATTGGCTACACCTTC. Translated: CASSTARGIGYTF.

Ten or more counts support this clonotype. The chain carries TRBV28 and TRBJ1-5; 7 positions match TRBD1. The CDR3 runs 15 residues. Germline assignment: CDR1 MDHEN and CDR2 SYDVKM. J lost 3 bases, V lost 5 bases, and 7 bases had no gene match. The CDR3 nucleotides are TGTGCCAGCAGTAGGGGGACAGCCTACAATCAGCCCCAGCATTTT. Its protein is CASSRGTAYNQPQHF.

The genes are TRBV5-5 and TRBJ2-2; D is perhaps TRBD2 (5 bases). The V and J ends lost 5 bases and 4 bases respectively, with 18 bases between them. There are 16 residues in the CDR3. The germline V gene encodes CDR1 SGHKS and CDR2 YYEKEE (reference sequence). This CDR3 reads CASSLNTRGFTGELFF. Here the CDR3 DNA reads TGTGCCAGCAGTCTAAATACCCGGGGATTCACCGGGGAGCTGTTTTTT.

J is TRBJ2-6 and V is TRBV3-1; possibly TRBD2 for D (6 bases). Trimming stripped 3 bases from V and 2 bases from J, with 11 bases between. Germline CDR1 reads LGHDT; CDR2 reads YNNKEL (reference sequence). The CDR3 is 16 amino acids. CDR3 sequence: CASSHTGGAGANVLTF. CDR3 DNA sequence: TGTGCCAGCAGCCACACCGGCGGGGCTGGGGCCAACGTCCTGACTTTC.

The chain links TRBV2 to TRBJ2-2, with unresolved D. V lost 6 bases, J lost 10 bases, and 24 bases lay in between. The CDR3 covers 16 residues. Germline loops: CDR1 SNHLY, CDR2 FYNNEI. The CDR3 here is CASRNSVVEAAEELFF. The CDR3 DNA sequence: TGTGCCAGCAGGAACAGTGTTGTCGAAGCAGCCGAGGAGCTGTTTTTT.

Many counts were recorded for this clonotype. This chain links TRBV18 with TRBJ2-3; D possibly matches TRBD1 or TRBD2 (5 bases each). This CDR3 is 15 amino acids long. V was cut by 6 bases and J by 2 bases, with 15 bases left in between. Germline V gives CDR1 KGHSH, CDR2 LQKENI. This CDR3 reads CASSPGTDHTDTQYF. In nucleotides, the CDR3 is TGTGCCAGCTCGCCCGGGACCGATCACACAGATACGCAGTATTTT.

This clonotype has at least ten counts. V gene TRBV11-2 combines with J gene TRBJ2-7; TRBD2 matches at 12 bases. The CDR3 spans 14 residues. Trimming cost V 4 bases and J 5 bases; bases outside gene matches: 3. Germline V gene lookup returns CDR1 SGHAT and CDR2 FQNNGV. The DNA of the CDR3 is TGTGCCAGCAGCTCGACTAGCGGGAGTAACGAGCAGTACTTC. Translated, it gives CASSSTSGSNEQYF. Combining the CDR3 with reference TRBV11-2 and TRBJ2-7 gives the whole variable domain EAGVAQSPRYKIIEKRQSVAFWCNPISGHATLYWYQQILGQGPKLLIQFQNNGVVDDSQLPKDRFSAERLKGVDSTLKIQPAKLEDSAVYLCASSSTSGSNEQYFGPGTRLTVT.

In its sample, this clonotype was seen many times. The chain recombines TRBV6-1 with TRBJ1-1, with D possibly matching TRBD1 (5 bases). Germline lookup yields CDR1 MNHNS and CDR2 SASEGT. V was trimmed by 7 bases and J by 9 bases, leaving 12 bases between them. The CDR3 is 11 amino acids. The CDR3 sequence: CASTRQHQAFF. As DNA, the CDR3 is TGTGCCAGCACTCGACAGCATCAAGCTTTCTTT.

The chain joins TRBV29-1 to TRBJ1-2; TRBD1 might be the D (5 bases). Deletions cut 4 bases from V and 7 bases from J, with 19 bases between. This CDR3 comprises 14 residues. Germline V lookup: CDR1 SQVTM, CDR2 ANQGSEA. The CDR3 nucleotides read TGCAGCGTTGCCCCAGGCAGGGAGGCCTCTGGCTACACCTTC. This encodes CSVAPGREASGYTF.

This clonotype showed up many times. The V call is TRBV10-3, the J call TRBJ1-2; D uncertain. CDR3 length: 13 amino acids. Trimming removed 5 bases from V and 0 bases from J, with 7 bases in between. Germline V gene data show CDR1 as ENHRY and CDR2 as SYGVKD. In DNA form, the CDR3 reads TGTGCCATCAGTCCCGGACCTAACTATGGCTACACCTTC. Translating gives CAISPGPNYGYTF.

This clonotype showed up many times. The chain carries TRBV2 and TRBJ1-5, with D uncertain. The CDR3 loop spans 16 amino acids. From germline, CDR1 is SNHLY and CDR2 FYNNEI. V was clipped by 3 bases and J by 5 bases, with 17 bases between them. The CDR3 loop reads CASSDPGSKGHQPQHF. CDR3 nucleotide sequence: TGTGCCAGCAGTGACCCGGGGTCCAAAGGGCATCAGCCCCAGCATTTT.

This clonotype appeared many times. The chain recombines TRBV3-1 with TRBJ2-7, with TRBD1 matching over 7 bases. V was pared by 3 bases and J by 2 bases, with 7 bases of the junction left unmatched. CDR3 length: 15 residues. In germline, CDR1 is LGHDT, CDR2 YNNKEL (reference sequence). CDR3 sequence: CASSQSTGTAYEQYF. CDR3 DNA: TGTGCCAGCAGCCAGTCCACTGGGACAGCCTACGAGCAGTACTTC.

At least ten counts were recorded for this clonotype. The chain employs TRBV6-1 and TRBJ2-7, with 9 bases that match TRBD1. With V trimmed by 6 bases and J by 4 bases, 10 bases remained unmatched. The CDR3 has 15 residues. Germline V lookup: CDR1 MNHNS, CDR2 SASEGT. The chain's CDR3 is CASRARTGAVYEQYF. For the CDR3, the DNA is TGTGCCAGCAGGGCCCGGACAGGGGCCGTTTACGAGCAGTACTTC.

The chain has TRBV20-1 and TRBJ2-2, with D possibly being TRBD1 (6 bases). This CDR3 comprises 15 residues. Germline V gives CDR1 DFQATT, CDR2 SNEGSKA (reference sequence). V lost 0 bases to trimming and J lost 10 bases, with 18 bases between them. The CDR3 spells CSARDKTGPYAELFF. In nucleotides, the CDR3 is TGCAGTGCTAGAGACAAGACAGGTCCCTACGCGGAGCTGTTTTTT.

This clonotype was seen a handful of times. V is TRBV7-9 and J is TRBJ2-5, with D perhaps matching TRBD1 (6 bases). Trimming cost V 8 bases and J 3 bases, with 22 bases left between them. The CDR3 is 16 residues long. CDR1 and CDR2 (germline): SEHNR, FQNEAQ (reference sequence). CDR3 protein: CASAPETNRVKETQYF. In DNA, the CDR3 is TGTGCCAGCGCCCCTGAAACAAACAGGGTTAAAGAGACCCAGTACTTC. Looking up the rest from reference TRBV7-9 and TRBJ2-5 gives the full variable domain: DTGVSQNPRHKITKRGQNVTFRCDPISEHNRLYWYRQTLGQGPEFLTYFQNEAQLEKSRLLSDRFSAERPKGSFSTLEIQRTEQGDSAMYLCASAPETNRVKETQYFGPGTRLLVL.

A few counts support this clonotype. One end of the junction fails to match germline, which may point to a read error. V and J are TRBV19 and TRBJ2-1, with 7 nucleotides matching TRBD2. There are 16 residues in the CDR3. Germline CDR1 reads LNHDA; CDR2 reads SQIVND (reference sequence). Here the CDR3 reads CGSSISLGGSYNEQFF. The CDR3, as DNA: TGTGGCAGTAGTATTTCTCTCGGCGGGAGTTACAATGAGCAGTTCTTC.

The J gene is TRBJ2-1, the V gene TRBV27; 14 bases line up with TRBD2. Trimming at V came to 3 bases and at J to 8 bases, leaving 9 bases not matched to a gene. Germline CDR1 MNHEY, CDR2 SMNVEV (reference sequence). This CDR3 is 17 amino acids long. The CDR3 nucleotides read TGTGCCAGCAGTTTTACCGGACTAGCGGGGGGCCGGGATGAGCAGTTCTTC. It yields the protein CASSFTGLAGGRDEQFF.

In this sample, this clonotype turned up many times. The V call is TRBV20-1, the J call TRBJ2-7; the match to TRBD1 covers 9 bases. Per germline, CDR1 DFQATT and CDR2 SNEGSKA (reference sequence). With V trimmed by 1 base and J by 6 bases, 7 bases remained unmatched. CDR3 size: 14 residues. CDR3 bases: TGCAGTGCTAGAGGGGACAGGGATTGGGGCGAGCAGTACTTC. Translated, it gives CSARGDRDWGEQYF.

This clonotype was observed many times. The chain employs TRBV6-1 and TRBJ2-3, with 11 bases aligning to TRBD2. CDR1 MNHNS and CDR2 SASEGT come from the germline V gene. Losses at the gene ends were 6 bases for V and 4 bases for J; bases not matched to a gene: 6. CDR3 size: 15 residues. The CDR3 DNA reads TGTGCCAGCAGACCAAGGACTAGCGGGCCAGATACGCAGTATTTT. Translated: CASRPRTSGPDTQYF.

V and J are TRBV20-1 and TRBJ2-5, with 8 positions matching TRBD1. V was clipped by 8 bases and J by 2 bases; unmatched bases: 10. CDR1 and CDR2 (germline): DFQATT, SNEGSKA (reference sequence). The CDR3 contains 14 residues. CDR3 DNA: TGCAGTCCCAGGGGGGACAGGAGACAAGAGACCCAGTACTTC. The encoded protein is CSPRGDRRQETQYF.

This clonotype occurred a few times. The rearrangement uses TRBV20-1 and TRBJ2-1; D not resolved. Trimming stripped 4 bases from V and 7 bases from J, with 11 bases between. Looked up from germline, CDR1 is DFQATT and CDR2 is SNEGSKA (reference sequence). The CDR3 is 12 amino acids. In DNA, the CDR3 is TGCAGTGCTAAGGCTGGTCGGAATGAGCAGTTCTTC. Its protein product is CSAKAGRNEQFF.

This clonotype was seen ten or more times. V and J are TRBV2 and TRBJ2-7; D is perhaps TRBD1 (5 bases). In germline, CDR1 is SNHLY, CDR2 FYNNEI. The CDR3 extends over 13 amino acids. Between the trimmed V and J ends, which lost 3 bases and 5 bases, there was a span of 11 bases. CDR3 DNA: TGTGCCAGCAGTGAGTCAGGGTTCGACGAGCAGTACTTC. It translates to CASSESGFDEQYF.

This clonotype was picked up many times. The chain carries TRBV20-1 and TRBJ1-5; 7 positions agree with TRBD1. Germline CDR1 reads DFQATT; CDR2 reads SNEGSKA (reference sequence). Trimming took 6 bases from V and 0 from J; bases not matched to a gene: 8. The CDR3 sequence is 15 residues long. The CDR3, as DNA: TGCAGTGCCTCGACAGGGTCTAATAGCAATCAGCCCCAGCATTTT. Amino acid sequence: CSASTGSNSNQPQHF.

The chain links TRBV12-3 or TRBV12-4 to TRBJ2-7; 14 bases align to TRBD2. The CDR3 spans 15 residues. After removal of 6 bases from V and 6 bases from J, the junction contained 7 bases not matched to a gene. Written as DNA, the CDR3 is TGTGCCAGCAGGGGACTAGCGGGGGCCTTCACCGAGCAGTACTTC. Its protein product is CASRGLAGAFTEQYF.

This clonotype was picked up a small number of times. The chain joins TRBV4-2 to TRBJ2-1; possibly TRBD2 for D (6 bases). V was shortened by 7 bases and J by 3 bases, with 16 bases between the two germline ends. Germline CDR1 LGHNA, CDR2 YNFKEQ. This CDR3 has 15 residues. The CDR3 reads CASTKSGTGYNEQFF. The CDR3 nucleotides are TGTGCCAGCACCAAGTCAGGGACTGGCTACAATGAGCAGTTCTTC.

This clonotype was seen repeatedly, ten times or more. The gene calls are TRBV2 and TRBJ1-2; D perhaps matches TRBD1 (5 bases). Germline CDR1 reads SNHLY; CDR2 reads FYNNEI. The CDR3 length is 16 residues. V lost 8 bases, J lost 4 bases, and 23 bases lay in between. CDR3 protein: CASHLGGDLTGYGYTF. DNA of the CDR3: TGTGCCAGCCATCTCGGGGGTGACCTCACCGGCTATGGCTACACCTTC.

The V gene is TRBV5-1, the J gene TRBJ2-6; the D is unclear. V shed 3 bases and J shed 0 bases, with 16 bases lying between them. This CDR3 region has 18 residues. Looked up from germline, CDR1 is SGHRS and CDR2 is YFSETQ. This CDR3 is CASSSRTEFHSGANVLTF. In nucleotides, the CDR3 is TGCGCCAGCAGCTCAAGGACGGAGTTCCACTCTGGGGCCAACGTCCTGACTTTC.

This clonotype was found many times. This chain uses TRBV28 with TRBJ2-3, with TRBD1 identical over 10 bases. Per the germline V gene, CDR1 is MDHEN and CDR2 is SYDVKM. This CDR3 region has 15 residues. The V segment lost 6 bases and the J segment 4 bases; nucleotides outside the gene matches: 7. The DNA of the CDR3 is TGTGCCAGCAGGGAAAGTGGGACAGGGGCAGATACGCAGTATTTT. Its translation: CASRESGTGADTQYF.

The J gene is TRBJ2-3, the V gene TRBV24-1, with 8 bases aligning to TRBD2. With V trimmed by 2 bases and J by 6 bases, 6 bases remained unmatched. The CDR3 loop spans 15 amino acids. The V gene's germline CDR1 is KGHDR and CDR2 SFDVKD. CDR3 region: CATSDYAGGSDTQYF. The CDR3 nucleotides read TGTGCCACCAGTGATTATGCGGGAGGTTCCGATACGCAGTATTTT.

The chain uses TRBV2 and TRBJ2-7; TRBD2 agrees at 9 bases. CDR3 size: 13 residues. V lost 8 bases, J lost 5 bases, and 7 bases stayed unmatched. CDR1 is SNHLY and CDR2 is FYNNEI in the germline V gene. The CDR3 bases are TGTGCCAGCCTTAGCGGGAGCGGTGACGAGCAGTACTTC. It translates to CASLSGSGDEQYF.